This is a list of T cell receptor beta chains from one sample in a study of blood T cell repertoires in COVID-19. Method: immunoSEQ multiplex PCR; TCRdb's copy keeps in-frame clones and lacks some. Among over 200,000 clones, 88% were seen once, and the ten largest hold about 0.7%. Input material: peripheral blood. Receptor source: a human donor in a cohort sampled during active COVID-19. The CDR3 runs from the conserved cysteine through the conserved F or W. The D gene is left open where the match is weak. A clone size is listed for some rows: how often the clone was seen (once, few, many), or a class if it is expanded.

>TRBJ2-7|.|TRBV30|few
CAWSVGGTEQYF
TGTGCCTGGAGTGTAGGAGGGACCGAGCAGTACTTC
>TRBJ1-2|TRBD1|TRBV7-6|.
CASSLGRQGAGYGYTF
TGTGCCAGCAGCTTAGGACGGCAGGGGGCTGGCTATGGCTACACCTTC
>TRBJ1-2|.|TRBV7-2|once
CASSTDSNYGYTF
TGTGCCAGCAGCACTGACAGCAACTATGGCTACACCTTC
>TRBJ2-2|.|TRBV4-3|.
CASSRQVPPPGELFF
TGCGCCAGCAGTAGACAGGTACCCCCACCCGGGGAGCTGTTTTTT
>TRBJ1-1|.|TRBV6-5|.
CASSFNWFTEAFF
TGTGCCAGCAGTTTCAACTGGTTCACTGAAGCTTTCTTT
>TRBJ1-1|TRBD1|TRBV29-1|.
CSVRTGATEAFF
TGCAGCGTTAGGACAGGGGCGACTGAAGCTTTCTTT
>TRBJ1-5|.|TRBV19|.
CASSMREMVNQPQHF
TGTGCCAGTAGTATGCGGGAGATGGTCAATCAGCCCCAGCATTTT
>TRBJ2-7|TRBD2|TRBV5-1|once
CASSSGGTSGGRDLLGQYF
TGCGCCAGCAGCTCCGGAGGGACTAGCGGAGGAAGGGACCTCTTGGGGCAGTACTTC
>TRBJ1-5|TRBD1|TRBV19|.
CASPTQGAYGQPQHF
TGTGCCAGTCCTACTCAGGGGGCGTACGGTCAGCCCCAGCATTTT
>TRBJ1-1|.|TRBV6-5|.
CASSPPAHLNTEAFF
TGTGCCAGCAGCCCCCCTGCGCACTTGAACACTGAAGCTTTCTTT
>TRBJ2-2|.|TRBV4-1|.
CASSQEVRVDTGELFF
TGCGCCAGCAGCCAAGAGGTCAGGGTCGACACCGGGGAGCTGTTTTTT
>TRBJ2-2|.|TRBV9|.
CASSVRETPNTGELFF
TGTGCCAGCAGCGTAAGGGAGACACCGAACACCGGGGAGCTGTTTTTT
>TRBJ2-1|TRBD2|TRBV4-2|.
CASSQDHSGRAGNEQFF
TGTGCCAGCAGCCAAGATCATAGCGGGAGGGCCGGTAATGAGCAGTTCTTC
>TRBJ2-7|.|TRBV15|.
CATSTPRTPLKQYF
TGTGCCACCAGCACTCCCCGTACTCCTCTCAAGCAGTACTTC
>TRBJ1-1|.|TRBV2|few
CASSEFLAQGLGAFF
TGTGCCAGCAGTGAATTTTTGGCTCAGGGGCTGGGAGCTTTCTTT
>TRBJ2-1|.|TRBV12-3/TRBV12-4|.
CASSHKTYNEQFF
TGTGCCAGCAGCCACAAAACCTACAATGAGCAGTTCTTC
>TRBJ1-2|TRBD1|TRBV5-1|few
CASSLGGTGSLYGYTF
TGCGCCAGCAGCTTGGGTGGGACAGGGAGTCTGTATGGCTACACCTTC
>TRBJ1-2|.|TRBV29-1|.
CSVGNRSYGYTF
TGCAGCGTTGGGAACAGGTCATATGGCTACACCTTC
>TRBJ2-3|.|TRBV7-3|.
CASSLIGGETSTDTQYF
TGTGCCAGCAGCTTAATTGGAGGGGAAACTAGCACAGATACGCAGTATTTT
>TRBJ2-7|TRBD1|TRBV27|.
CASSPSQGVYEQYF
TGTGCCAGCAGCCCCTCACAGGGGGTCTACGAGCAGTACTTC
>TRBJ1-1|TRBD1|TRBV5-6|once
CASSWGQGEGTEAFF
TGTGCCAGCAGCTGGGGACAGGGGGAGGGCACTGAAGCTTTCTTT
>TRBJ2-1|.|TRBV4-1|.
CASSQGEDFNEQFF
TGCGCCAGCAGCCAAGGGGAGGATTTCAATGAGCAGTTCTTC
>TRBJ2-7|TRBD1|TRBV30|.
CAWSLTGGAYEQYF
TGTGCCTGGAGTTTGACAGGGGGCGCATACGAGCAGTACTTC
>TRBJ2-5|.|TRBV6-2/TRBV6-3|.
CASSLGRAQETQYF
TGTGCCAGCAGCCTGGGCCGTGCCCAAGAGACCCAGTACTTC
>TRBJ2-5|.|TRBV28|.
CASSFAGVETQYF
TGTGCCAGCAGTTTCGCAGGGGTAGAGACCCAGTACTTC
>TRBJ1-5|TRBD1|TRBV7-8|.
CASSPDRGRSQPQHF
TGTGCCAGCAGCCCCGACAGGGGGCGGAGTCAGCCCCAGCATTTT
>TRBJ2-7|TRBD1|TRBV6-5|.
CASSPLGQGNYEQYF
TGTGCCAGCAGCCCCTTGGGACAGGGGAATTACGAGCAGTACTTC
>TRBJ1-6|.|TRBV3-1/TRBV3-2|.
CASSQEPPLIHF
TGTGCCAGCAGCCAAGAGCCTCCGCTAATCCACTTT
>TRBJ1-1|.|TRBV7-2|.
CASSLTQGGTEAFF
TGTGCCAGCAGCTTAACCCAGGGCGGAACTGAAGCTTTCTTT
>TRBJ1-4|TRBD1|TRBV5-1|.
CASSLGQGDEKLFF
TGCGCCAGCAGCTTGGGACAGGGGGATGAAAAACTGTTTTTT
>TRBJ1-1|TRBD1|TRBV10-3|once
CAISEGTGTVNTEAFF
TGTGCCATCAGTGAGGGAACCGGGACAGTGAACACTGAAGCTTTCTTT
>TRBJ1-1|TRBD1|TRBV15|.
CATSSEPYRGGTEAFF
TGTGCCACCAGCAGTGAACCCTACAGGGGGGGTACTGAAGCTTTCTTT
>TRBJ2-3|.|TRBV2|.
CASSPSTDTQYF
TGTGCCAGCAGTCCCAGTACAGATACGCAGTATTTT
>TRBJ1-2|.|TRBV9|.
CASSVTGDDGYTF
TGTGCCAGCAGCGTAACGGGGGATGATGGCTACACCTTC
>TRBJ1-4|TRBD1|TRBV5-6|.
CASSVRPGTGFEKLFF
TGTGCCAGCAGCGTACGACCCGGGACAGGGTTTGAAAAACTGTTTTTT
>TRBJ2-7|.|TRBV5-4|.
CASSLRQGWSYEQYF
TGTGCCAGCAGCTTGAGGCAGGGGTGGTCCTACGAGCAGTACTTC
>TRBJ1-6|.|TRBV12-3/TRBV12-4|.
CASTRQDSPLHF
TGTGCCAGCACTCGACAGGATTCACCCCTCCACTTT
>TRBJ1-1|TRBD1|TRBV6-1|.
CASSERDRGENTEAFF
TGTGCCAGCAGTGAAAGGGACAGGGGAGAGAACACTGAAGCTTTCTTT
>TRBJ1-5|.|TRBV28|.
CASSLLSQPQHF
TGTGCCAGCAGCCTCCTAAGTCAGCCCCAGCATTTT
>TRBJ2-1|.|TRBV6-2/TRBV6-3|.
CASSYRDSYNEQFF
TGTGCCAGCAGTTACCGGGACTCCTACAATGAGCAGTTCTTC
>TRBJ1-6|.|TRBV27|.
CASSLSRGGNSPLHF
TGTGCCAGCAGTTTGTCAAGGGGAGGTAATTCACCCCTCCACTTT